The 9 T cell receptor beta chains below were found in one sample sequenced in a study of T cell repertoires in cytomegalovirus infection. TCRdb fed the reads into MiXCR, producing one record per CDR3 protein. Of tens of thousands of distinct CDR3 sequences listed, roughly 19% were seen once; the top ten hold about 55%. Their specific antigens are unknown. The specimen comprised CD8+ T cells from cultured PBMCs, sampled from culture after CMV antigen stimulation. All receptors come from a human donor in good health (CMV status not recorded). Some clones in this sample may be carry-over from other donors' samples.

There are a few counts of this clonotype. The chain is built from TRBV29-1 and TRBJ2-1; 10 bases match TRBD2. The V gene end was trimmed by 2 bases and the J gene end by 1 base; junction bases not matched to a gene: 5. CDR1 and CDR2 from the germline V gene are SQVTM and ANQGSEA. The CDR3 covers 16 residues. CDR3 residues: CSVEQREGPSYNEQFF. The CDR3 region has the DNA TGCAGCGTTGAACAGCGGGAGGGCCCTTCCTACAATGAGCAGTTCTTC.

The sample holds a few counts of this clonotype. The chain carries TRBV7-6 and TRBJ2-7; D is ambiguous. V was pared by 5 bases and J by 5 bases, with 13 bases between. CDR3 length equals 13 residues. Looked up from germline, CDR1 is SGHVS and CDR2 is FNYEAQ. The DNA for the CDR3 is TGTGCCAGCAGCCGTCTAGGTGGAGACGAGCAGTACTTC. As protein: CASSRLGGDEQYF.

This clonotype was counted ten times or more. The V call is TRBV12-3 or TRBV12-4, the J call TRBJ2-3, with a weak D call TRBD1 (6 bases). This CDR3 contains 15 residues. V was clipped by 6 bases and J by 5 bases, with 18 bases between them. The CDR3 nucleotides read TGTGCCAGCAGCACCCCGAGCCAGGGGTTAGATACGCAGTATTTT. It translates to CASSTPSQGLDTQYF.

This clonotype was counted ten times or more. The genes are TRBV28 and TRBJ2-1; 9 nucleotides align to TRBD2. Per germline, CDR1 MDHEN and CDR2 SYDVKM. The CDR3 has 16 amino acids. The V segment lost 3 bases and the J segment 6 bases; nucleotides outside the gene matches: 9. The CDR3 loop is CASSLGSGGPSNEQFF. CDR3 in DNA: TGTGCCAGCAGTTTGGGGAGCGGGGGGCCGAGCAATGAGCAGTTCTTC.

The chain uses TRBV28 and TRBJ1-1; D perhaps matches TRBD1 (6 bases). Germline V gene sequence: CDR1 MDHEN, CDR2 SYDVKM. V was clipped by 4 bases and J by 0 bases, with 15 bases between them. The CDR3 sequence is 16 residues long. CDR3 DNA sequence: TGTGCCAGCAGTTCCCCCTGGGGGGGCCTGAACACTGAAGCTTTCTTT. Amino acid sequence: CASSSPWGGLNTEAFF.

The CDR3 DNA is TGTGCCAGCAGTTTAGCGGACAGCCCCTACGAGCAGTACTTC. This gives the protein CASSLADSPYEQYF. The chain joins TRBV28 to TRBJ2-7; a weak D match, TRBD1 (6 bases). Trimming pared 2 bases from V and 2 bases from J, leaving 10 bases between. Looked up from germline, CDR1 is MDHEN and CDR2 is SYDVKM. The CDR3 totals 14 residues.

This clonotype has ten or more counts. The rearrangement joins TRBV7-2 to TRBJ2-7; 8 nucleotides match TRBD1. Trimming cost V 0 bases and J 5 bases; bases outside gene matches: 3. The CDR3 has 14 amino acids. CDR1 is SGHTA and CDR2 is FQGNSA in the germline V gene. CDR3 nucleotide sequence: TGTGCCAGCAGCTTAGCGCAGGGGGCAGACGAGCAGTACTTC. As protein: CASSLAQGADEQYF.

Ten or more counts support this clonotype. The chain uses TRBV7-9 and TRBJ2-2, with 7 bases identical to TRBD2. The germline gives CDR1 SEHNR, CDR2 FQNEAQ (reference sequence). The junction had 17 bases not matched to a gene; V was cut back by 1 base and J by 3 bases. This CDR3 has 20 residues. This CDR3 reads CASSLGGLTTPGADTGELFF. In DNA form, the CDR3 reads TGTGCCAGCAGCTTAGGGGGACTAACAACTCCCGGGGCGGACACCGGGGAGCTGTTTTTT.

This clonotype was observed many times. V and J are TRBV20-1 and TRBJ2-1; D remains ambiguous. Germline lookup yields CDR1 DFQATT and CDR2 SNEGSKA (reference sequence). This CDR3 region has 17 residues. The V gene lost 0 bases and the J gene lost 6 bases, with 21 bases spanning the gap. The CDR3 DNA is TGCAGTGCTAGAGATCAGTCAGTCTCGCCCCTCGGCAATGAGCAGTTCTTC. This gives the protein CSARDQSVSPLGNEQFF.